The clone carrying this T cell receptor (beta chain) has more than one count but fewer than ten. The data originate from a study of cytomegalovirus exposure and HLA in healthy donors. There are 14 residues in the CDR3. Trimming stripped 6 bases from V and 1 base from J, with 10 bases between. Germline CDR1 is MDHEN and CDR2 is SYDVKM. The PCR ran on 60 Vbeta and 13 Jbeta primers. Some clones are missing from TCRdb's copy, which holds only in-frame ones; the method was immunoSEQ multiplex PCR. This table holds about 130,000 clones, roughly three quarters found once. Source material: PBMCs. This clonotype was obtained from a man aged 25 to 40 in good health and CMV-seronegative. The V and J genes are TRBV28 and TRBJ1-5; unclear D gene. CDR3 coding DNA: TGTGCCAGCAGCCAGCGACTGAGCAATCAGCCCCAGCATTTT. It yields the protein CASSQRLSNQPQHF.